The source of this T cell receptor (beta chain) is a study of PD-L1 blockade in urothelial cancer. Stated time point: pretreatment peripheral blood. There are 19 residues in the CDR3. The V segment lost 5 bases and the J segment 4 bases; nucleotides outside the gene matches: 17. Germline values: CDR1 SGHTA, CDR2 FQGTGA. Repertoires were generated with immunoSEQ multiplex PCR, while TCRdb's copy carries only in-frame clones and drops some. This sample has 50,000 or so clones, with around four fifths found just once. V is TRBV7-3 and J is TRBJ1-2, with TRBD1 matching over 12 bases. Sequenced material: PBMCs, taken around atezolizumab (anti-PD-L1) treatment. The source is a man in his 70s with urothelial cancer. The CDR3 sequence: CASSPLGDRGREGVYGYTF. DNA for the CDR3: TGTGCCAGCAGCCCACTGGGGGACAGGGGGCGCGAAGGGGTCTATGGCTACACCTTC.